A single sample is the source of the 7 T cell receptor beta chains below, sequenced in a study of shared clonotypes between healthy human individuals. TCRdb keeps only in-frame clones here, not all; method: immunoSEQ multiplex PCR. Among over 300,000 clones listed, about nine tenths were seen once. The sample consisted of memory CD8+ T cells sorted from blood. Subset of the sample: CD45RO+ cells pooled with CCR7-negative TemRA cells. All receptors derive from a man between 18 and 35 years old in good health.

The rearrangement joins TRBV21-1 to TRBJ2-7. TRBV21-1 is an annotated pseudogene. There are 11 residues in the CDR3. The CDR3 spells CASSNWDEQYF. Written as DNA, the CDR3 is TGTGCCAGCAGCAATTGGGACGAGCAGTACTTC.

This chain links TRBV9 with TRBJ1-2; D uncertain. Trimming took 5 bases from V and 1 from J, leaving 15 bases between them. In germline, CDR1 is SGDLS, CDR2 YYNGEE. This CDR3 is 15 amino acids long. CDR3 loop: CASSVTVMGNYGYTF. The DNA of the CDR3 is TGTGCCAGCAGTGTTACAGTGATGGGTAACTATGGCTACACCTTC.

The chain carries TRBV6-5 and TRBJ2-7; TRBD1 might be the D (6 bases). With 4 bases removed from V and 0 bases from J, the gap between germline ends came to 16 bases. Germline V gene sequence: CDR1 MNHEY, CDR2 SVGAGI. CDR3 size: 16 residues. The CDR3, as DNA: TGTGCCAGCAGTTCCCCACAGGGAACTGGCTCCTACGAGCAGTACTTC. This encodes CASSSPQGTGSYEQYF.

The chain links TRBV7-9 to TRBJ2-6; 8 positions match TRBD1. The CDR3 runs to 17 residues. J lost 3 bases, V lost 3 bases, and 7 bases had no gene match. The germline CDR1 and CDR2 sequences are SEHNR and FQNEAQ (reference sequence). This CDR3 is CASSLDRAWYGANVLTF. CDR3 nucleotide sequence: TGTGCCAGCAGCTTGGACAGGGCGTGGTATGGGGCCAACGTCCTGACTTTC.

V usage is TRBV27 and J usage is TRBJ1-6, with TRBD1 as a possible D gene (6 bases). This CDR3 spans 15 amino acids. V was shortened by 5 bases and J by 6 bases, with 14 bases between the two germline ends. Germline lookup yields CDR1 MNHEY and CDR2 SMNVEV (reference sequence). The CDR3 loop reads CASSTGAGGNSPLHF. CDR3 DNA: TGTGCCAGCAGTACGGGGGCCGGAGGTAATTCACCCCTCCACTTT.

J is TRBJ2-7 and V is TRBV27; a possible D gene is TRBD1 (7 bases). There are 16 residues in the CDR3. In germline, CDR1 is MNHEY, CDR2 SMNVEV (reference sequence). Trimming took 4 bases from V and 3 from J, leaving 19 bases between them. CDR3 bases: TGTGCCAGCAGTTCCGCCGCGGGACAGCTAAACTACGAGCAGTACTTC. This gives the protein CASSSAAGQLNYEQYF.

The chain is built from TRBV2 and TRBJ2-2; D is unclear. This CDR3 contains 14 residues. The V end lost 7 bases, the J end lost 0 bases, and 9 bases lay between the germline ends. Germline V lookup: CDR1 SNHLY, CDR2 FYNNEI. This CDR3 is CASMELSNTGELFF. CDR3 coding DNA: TGTGCCAGCATGGAACTGTCGAACACCGGGGAGCTGTTTTTT.